This TCR beta chain was identified in a study of T cells expressing NK-cell markers. TCRdb derives one entry per CDR3 protein from the 5' RACE reads, leaving out DNA. Its table lists about 380,000 distinct CDR3 sequences. CDR1 and CDR2 (germline): SGDLS, YYNGEE. The CDR3 is 15 amino acids. This rearrangement joins TRBV9 to TRBJ2-7; TCRdb names TRBD2, which stays unverified in the absence of DNA. The receptor's source is a man aged 18-70 years in good health. Input material: blood T cells: a sorted CD56 or NKG2C T cell subset, CD4+ or CD8+ T cells, or bulk PBMC T cells (not recorded which). This chain's CDR3 is CASSVGGGSVNEQYF.